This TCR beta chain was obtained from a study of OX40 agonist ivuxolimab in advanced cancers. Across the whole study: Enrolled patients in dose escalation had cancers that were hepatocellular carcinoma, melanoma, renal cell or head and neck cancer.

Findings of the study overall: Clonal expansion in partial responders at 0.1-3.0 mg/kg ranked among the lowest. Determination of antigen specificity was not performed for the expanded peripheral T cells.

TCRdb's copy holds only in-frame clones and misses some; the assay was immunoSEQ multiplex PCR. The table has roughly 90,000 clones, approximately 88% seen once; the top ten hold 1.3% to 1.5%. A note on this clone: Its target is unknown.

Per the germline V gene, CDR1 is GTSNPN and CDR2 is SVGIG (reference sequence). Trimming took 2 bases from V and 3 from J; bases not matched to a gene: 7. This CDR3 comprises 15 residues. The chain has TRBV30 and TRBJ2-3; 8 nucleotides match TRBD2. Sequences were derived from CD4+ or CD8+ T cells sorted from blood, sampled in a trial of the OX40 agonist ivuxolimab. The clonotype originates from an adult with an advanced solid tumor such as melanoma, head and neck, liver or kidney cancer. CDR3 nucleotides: TGTGCCTGGAGTCCCGGGAGGGGGGAGACAGATACGCAGTATTTT. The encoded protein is CAWSPGRGETDTQYF.